This TCR beta chain was identified in a study of T cells in Graves' hyperthyroidism and ophthalmopathy. This clonotype was counted at least ten times. Exclusions: uncontrolled infection, other autoimmune disease, pregnancy, lactation. Amplified TCR beta CDR3 regions came from RNA transcripts. In the first-round RT-PCR of the TCR CDR3, the HTBI primer set was used. One entry per CDR3 protein, called by TCRdb with MiXCR from the multiplex PCR reads. The sample consists of around 300,000 distinct CDR3 sequences, about 14% of them appearing once. Germline CDR1 and CDR2: ENHRY and SYGVKD. Trimming took 6 bases from V and 3 from J, leaving 11 bases between them. The CDR3 has 13 amino acids.

The genes are TRBV10-3 and TRBJ1-1, with D perhaps matching TRBD1 (5 bases). This receptor was taken from a woman in her twenties or thirties with Graves' hyperthyroidism that later progressed to Graves' ophthalmopathy. The specimen sequenced was blood. Written as DNA, the CDR3 is TGTGCCATCAGCGGGCAGGGTTACACTGAAGCTTTCTTT. Encoded protein: CAISGQGYTEAFF.